What follows describes a single T cell receptor beta chain. Authors' data handling: Estimated nucleated cell counts came from reference gene primer amplification. This table comes from immunoSEQ multiplex PCR, and its TCRdb copy is limited to in-frame clones, with some not included. V, J and clone size are those of that table, while D and trimming were read from the DNA. The sample shows about 70,000 clones, around four fifths of them seen only once. The data were obtained in a study of blood T cell repertoires in COVID-19. The wider study: Acute and convalescent COVID-19 specimens originated in the United States, Italy and Spain. T cells, B-cell-depleted T cells, or PBMCs supplied cDNA or gDNA.

This TCR was recovered from a human donor in a cohort sampled during active COVID-19. Sequences were obtained from peripheral blood.

The CDR3 is CSVSGQGNYGYTF. The CDR3 nucleotides read TGCAGCGTCTCGGGACAGGGGAACTATGGCTACACCTTC. The V and J genes are TRBV29-1 and TRBJ1-2, with 10 nucleotides matching TRBD1. Trimming cost V 6 bases and J 2 bases; bases outside gene matches: 3. Germline V gene lookup returns CDR1 SQVTM and CDR2 ANQGSEA. The CDR3 is 13 residues long.